The rows below give T cell receptor beta chains drawn from one sample of a study of blood T cell repertoires in COVID-19. The data were produced by immunoSEQ multiplex PCR, yet TCRdb's version contains in-frame clones alone and is incomplete. The repertoire holds more than 95,000 clones, with 70% to 90% as singletons. The sequenced sample was peripheral blood. Receptor source: a woman older than 75 with acute or convalescent COVID-19. The CDR3 runs from the conserved cysteine through the conserved F or W. Fields, in order: V gene, CDR3 length, D gene, clone size, J gene, CDR3 protein, CDR3 DNA. A D gene is named only where the DNA matches it firmly. Some rows have no size entry. The others give once, few or many, or a class for an expanded clone.

V gene: TRBV5-6
CDR3 length: 15
D gene: .
clone size: once
J gene: TRBJ1-3
CDR3 protein: CASSKTAGPGNTIYF
CDR3 DNA: TGTGCCAGCAGCAAAACGGCGGGGCCTGGAAACACCATATATTTT

V gene: TRBV7-8
CDR3 length: 15
D gene: TRBD2
clone size: .
J gene: TRBJ2-5
CDR3 protein: CASSLERGPQETQYF
CDR3 DNA: TGTGCCAGCAGCTTAGAGCGGGGCCCTCAAGAGACCCAGTACTTC

V gene: TRBV4-1
CDR3 length: 14
D gene: TRBD1
clone size: .
J gene: TRBJ2-7
CDR3 protein: CASSQVDRDNEQYF
CDR3 DNA: TGCGCCAGCAGCCAAGTAGACAGGGATAACGAGCAGTACTTC

V gene: TRBV11-3
CDR3 length: 13
D gene: .
clone size: .
J gene: TRBJ2-3
CDR3 protein: CASSLQRADTQYF
CDR3 DNA: TGTGCCAGCAGCTTACAGCGCGCAGATACGCAGTATTTT

V gene: TRBV28
CDR3 length: 11
D gene: .
clone size: .
J gene: TRBJ1-2
CDR3 protein: CASVAAGGYTF
CDR3 DNA: TGTGCCAGCGTGGCGGCGGGTGGCTACACCTTC

V gene: TRBV9
CDR3 length: 15
D gene: .
clone size: .
J gene: TRBJ2-3
CDR3 protein: CASSVGVGGTDTQYF
CDR3 DNA: TGTGCCAGCAGCGTAGGTGTGGGAGGCACAGATACGCAGTATTTT

V gene: TRBV7-9
CDR3 length: 16
D gene: .
clone size: .
J gene: TRBJ1-4
CDR3 protein: CASSLGSLTTNEKLFF
CDR3 DNA: TGTGCCAGCAGCTTAGGGAGCTTAACAACTAATGAAAAACTGTTTTTT

V gene: TRBV21-1
CDR3 length: 14
D gene: .
clone size: .
J gene: TRBJ2-3
CDR3 protein: CASSPHGRGPTQYF
CDR3 DNA: TGTGCCAGCAGCCCCCACGGAAGGGGGCCTACGCAGTATTTT

V gene: TRBV28
CDR3 length: 12
D gene: TRBD1
clone size: .
J gene: TRBJ2-5
CDR3 protein: CASGTGKETQYF
CDR3 DNA: TGTGCCAGTGGGACAGGTAAAGAGACCCAGTACTTC

V gene: TRBV21-1
CDR3 length: 20
D gene: .
clone size: .
J gene: TRBJ2-1
CDR3 protein: CASSNGLTGGCTLKHNEQFF
CDR3 DNA: TGTGCCAGCAGCAACGGACTTACAGGGGGCTGTACCCTGAAACACAATGAGCAGTTCTTC

V gene: TRBV27
CDR3 length: 20
D gene: TRBD1
clone size: .
J gene: TRBJ1-6
CDR3 protein: CASSFGRWLDRAVENSPLHF
CDR3 DNA: TGTGCCAGCAGTTTTGGTCGTTGGTTGGACAGGGCCGTAGAGAATTCACCCCTCCACTTT

V gene: TRBV4-3
CDR3 length: 15
D gene: .
clone size: .
J gene: TRBJ1-2
CDR3 protein: CASSQSRVPDYGYTF
CDR3 DNA: TGCGCCAGCAGCCAATCGAGAGTTCCGGACTATGGCTACACCTTC

V gene: TRBV6-5
CDR3 length: 13
D gene: .
clone size: few
J gene: TRBJ1-4
CDR3 protein: CASKGVANEKLFF
CDR3 DNA: TGTGCCAGCAAGGGGGTGGCTAATGAAAAACTGTTTTTT

V gene: TRBV28
CDR3 length: 14
D gene: .
clone size: .
J gene: TRBJ2-3
CDR3 protein: CASSLLPSTDTQYF
CDR3 DNA: TGTGCCAGCAGTTTACTTCCCAGCACAGATACGCAGTATTTT

V gene: TRBV6-5
CDR3 length: 13
D gene: TRBD1
clone size: .
J gene: TRBJ2-1
CDR3 protein: CASREGQGYEQFF
CDR3 DNA: TGTGCCAGCAGGGAGGGACAGGGATATGAGCAGTTCTTC

V gene: TRBV7-2
CDR3 length: 14
D gene: TRBD1
clone size: .
J gene: TRBJ2-3
CDR3 protein: CASARGGPPDTQYF
CDR3 DNA: TGTGCCAGCGCCAGAGGGGGCCCCCCCGATACGCAGTATTTT

V gene: TRBV19
CDR3 length: 14
D gene: .
clone size: .
J gene: TRBJ1-5
CDR3 protein: CASKSWEEAQPQHF
CDR3 DNA: TGTGCCAGTAAGTCGTGGGAGGAAGCTCAGCCCCAGCATTTT

V gene: TRBV7-8
CDR3 length: 14
D gene: .
clone size: once
J gene: TRBJ1-1
CDR3 protein: CASSLEGGNTEAFF
CDR3 DNA: TGTGCCAGCAGCTTAGAAGGGGGTAACACTGAAGCTTTCTTT

V gene: TRBV5-4
CDR3 length: 18
D gene: TRBD2
clone size: .
J gene: TRBJ2-6
CDR3 protein: CASSPGLAGSSGANVLTF
CDR3 DNA: TGTGCCAGCAGCCCGGGACTAGCGGGAAGCTCTGGGGCCAACGTCCTGACTTTC

V gene: TRBV28
CDR3 length: 13
D gene: .
clone size: .
J gene: TRBJ1-6
CDR3 protein: CASTQGYNSPLHF
CDR3 DNA: TGTGCCAGCACTCAGGGCTATAATTCACCCCTCCACTTT

V gene: TRBV7-7
CDR3 length: 15
D gene: .
clone size: .
J gene: TRBJ2-2
CDR3 protein: CASSLGQGHTGELFF
CDR3 DNA: TGTGCTAGCAGCTTAGGGCAGGGGCACACCGGGGAGCTGTTTTTT